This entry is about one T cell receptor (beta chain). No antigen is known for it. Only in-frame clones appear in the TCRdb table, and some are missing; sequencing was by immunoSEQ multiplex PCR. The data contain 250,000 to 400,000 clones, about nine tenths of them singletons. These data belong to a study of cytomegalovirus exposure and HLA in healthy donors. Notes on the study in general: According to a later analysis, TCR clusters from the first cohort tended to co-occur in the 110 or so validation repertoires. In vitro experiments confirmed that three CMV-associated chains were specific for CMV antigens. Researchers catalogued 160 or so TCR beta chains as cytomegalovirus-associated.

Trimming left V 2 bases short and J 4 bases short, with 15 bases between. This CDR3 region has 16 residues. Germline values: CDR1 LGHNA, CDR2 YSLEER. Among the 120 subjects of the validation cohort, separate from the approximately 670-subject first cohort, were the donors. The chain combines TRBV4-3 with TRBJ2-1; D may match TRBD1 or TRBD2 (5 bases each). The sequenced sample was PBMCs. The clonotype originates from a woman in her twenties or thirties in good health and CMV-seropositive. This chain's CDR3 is CASSQNPGGPYNEQFF. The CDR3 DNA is TGCGCCAGCAGCCAAAATCCTGGGGGACCATACAATGAGCAGTTCTTC.